The rows below give T cell receptor beta chains drawn from one sample of a study of shared clonotypes between healthy human individuals. Repertoires were generated with immunoSEQ multiplex PCR, while TCRdb's copy carries only in-frame clones and drops some. The sample has approximately 2.4 million clones, approximately 94% seen once. What was sequenced was naive CD4+ T cells sorted from blood. These receptors all stem from a man younger than 30 in good health. CDR3s include the opening cysteine and the closing phenylalanine or tryptophan. The D gene is left open where the match is weak. A clone size is listed for some rows: how often the clone was seen (once, few, many), or a class if it is expanded.

j_gene,v_gene,d_gene,abundance,CDR3aa,CDR3nt
TRBJ2-3,TRBV6-6,TRBD2,.,CASRAGGGTDTQYF,TGTGCCTCTCGGGCGGGAGGGGGCACAGATACGCAGTATTTT
TRBJ2-5,TRBV18,TRBD2,.,CASSPGTSLETQYF,TGTGCCAGCTCACCCGGGACTAGCCTGGAGACCCAGTACTTC
TRBJ1-1,TRBV10-3,.,.,CAISESQGIAEAFF,TGTGCCATCAGTGAGTCGCAGGGGATCGCTGAAGCTTTCTTT
TRBJ1-1,TRBV2,.,.,CASSQRGVDTEAFF,TGTGCCAGCAGTCAACGGGGGGTAGATACTGAAGCTTTCTTT
TRBJ1-2,TRBV7-9,.,.,CASSLLTGRVNYGYTF,TGTGCCAGCAGCTTATTAACAGGGAGGGTAAACTATGGCTACACCTTC
TRBJ2-7,TRBV5-1,.,.,CASSLDFNEQYF,TGCGCCAGCAGCTTGGATTTTAACGAGCAGTACTTC
TRBJ1-6,TRBV5-5,.,.,CASSLSQGINSPLHF,TGTGCCAGCAGCCTCTCACAGGGAATTAATTCACCCCTCCACTTT
TRBJ2-1,TRBV7-2,.,.,CASSTRTGEQFF,TGTGCCAGCAGCACCCGAACGGGCGAGCAGTTCTTC
TRBJ1-1,TRBV27,.,.,CASSPDSLPNTEAFF,TGTGCCAGCAGTCCGGACAGTCTACCGAACACTGAAGCTTTCTTT
TRBJ2-7,TRBV6-1,TRBD2,.,CASSYGTSGSYEQYF,TGTGCCAGCAGCTACGGGACTAGCGGATCCTACGAGCAGTACTTC
TRBJ2-1,TRBV4-1,TRBD2,once,CASSPRGTNLNNEQFF,TGCGCCAGCAGCCCCCGAGGGACTAACCTTAACAATGAGCAGTTCTTC
TRBJ1-1,TRBV6-1,TRBD1,.,CASSERQGGWTEAFF,TGTGCCAGCAGCGAGCGACAGGGGGGATGGACTGAAGCTTTCTTT
TRBJ2-2,TRBV7-3,.,.,CASRDGAITGELFF,TGTGCCAGCAGAGATGGGGCGATCACCGGGGAGCTGTTTTTT
TRBJ2-7,TRBV10-3,TRBD2,once,CAISEGVAGYEQYF,TGTGCCATCAGTGAGGGGGTAGCGGGGTACGAGCAGTACTTC
TRBJ2-1,TRBV30,TRBD2,.,CAWSSGRANEQFF,TGTGCCTGGAGTAGCGGGAGGGCCAATGAGCAGTTCTTC
TRBJ1-4,TRBV19,TRBD1,.,CASRGDRLTEKLFF,TGTGCCAGTAGGGGGGACAGGCTGACTGAAAAACTGTTTTTT
TRBJ1-1,TRBV12-5,.,.,CASGLGVKTALGSEAFF,TGTGCTAGTGGTTTGGGGGTCAAGACAGCCCTAGGCTCTGAAGCTTTCTTT
TRBJ1-1,TRBV2,.,.,CATLLDRNTEAFF,TGTGCCACCCTGTTGGACAGGAACACTGAAGCTTTCTTT
TRBJ2-3,TRBV7-9,.,.,CASSPKVATDTQYF,TGTGCCAGCAGCCCTAAAGTTGCGACAGATACGCAGTATTTT
TRBJ1-5,TRBV6-5,.,.,CASTLGSNQPQHF,TGTGCCAGCACCCTGGGTAGCAATCAGCCCCAGCATTTT
TRBJ2-7,TRBV6-1,.,.,CASSEAGGSYEQYF,TGTGCCAGCAGTGAAGCAGGGGGATCCTACGAGCAGTACTTC
TRBJ2-1,TRBV25-1,.,.,CASSETGTGSYNEQFF,TGTGCCAGCAGTGAAACCGGGACGGGGTCCTACAATGAGCAGTTCTTC
TRBJ2-5,TRBV7-2,.,.,CASSPGFWETQYF,TGTGCCAGCAGCCCAGGGTTTTGGGAGACCCAGTACTTC
TRBJ1-5,TRBV6-1,.,.,CAIAPRGEIIQPQHF,TGTGCCATCGCCCCACGGGGGGAAATAATCCAGCCCCAGCATTTT
TRBJ2-3,TRBV5-4,TRBD2,once,CASSFIAGGQGTDTQYF,TGTGCCAGCAGCTTTATAGCGGGGGGACAAGGCACAGATACGCAGTATTTT
TRBJ1-1,TRBV6-5,.,.,CASTWGGVSTEAFF,TGTGCCAGCACCTGGGGGGGGGTAAGCACTGAAGCTTTCTTT
TRBJ1-4,TRBV30,.,.,CAWSGQGDNEKLFF,TGTGCCTGGAGTGGGCAGGGAGATAATGAAAAACTGTTTTTT
TRBJ2-1,TRBV5-1,TRBD2,.,CASSLSGEMVGEQFF,TGCGCCAGCAGCCTTAGCGGGGAAATGGTAGGTGAGCAGTTCTTC
TRBJ1-6,TRBV5-8,TRBD1,.,CASSLGQGNSPLHF,TGTGCCAGCAGCCTGGGACAGGGTAATTCACCCCTCCACTTT
TRBJ2-3,TRBV5-1,.,.,CASSLEGQSTDTQYF,TGCGCCAGCAGCTTGGAGGGCCAGAGCACAGATACGCAGTATTTT
TRBJ1-5,TRBV4-1,.,once,CASSQGDLKGRRGSNQPQHF,TGCGCCAGCAGCCAAGGCGATCTAAAGGGCAGGCGGGGTAGCAATCAGCCCCAGCATTTT
TRBJ2-2,TRBV19,.,.,CASSIGGSINTGELFF,TGTGCCAGTAGTATAGGAGGCAGTATAAACACCGGGGAGCTGTTTTTT
TRBJ1-1,TRBV7-2,.,.,CASSLRGMNTEAFF,TGTGCCAGCAGCTTACGGGGTATGAACACTGAAGCTTTCTTT
TRBJ2-2,TRBV4-3,TRBD2,.,CASSQGGREPGELFF,TGCGCCAGCAGCCAGGGGGGGAGGGAGCCCGGGGAGCTGTTTTTT
TRBJ1-6,TRBV6-5,.,.,CASSYGREGSSPLHF,TGTGCCAGCAGTTACGGCAGGGAAGGGAGTTCACCCCTCCACTTT
TRBJ2-1,TRBV10-3,TRBD1,.,CAISGTGGELSNEQFF,TGTGCCATCAGTGGGACAGGGGGCGAACTTTCCAATGAGCAGTTCTTC
TRBJ2-2,TRBV7-2,.,.,CASSEEFGELFF,TGTGCCAGCAGCGAAGAGTTCGGGGAGCTGTTTTTT
TRBJ1-6,TRBV7-9,TRBD1,.,CASSLAPGGPSSPLHF,TGTGCCAGCAGCTTAGCCCCAGGGGGCCCCAGTTCACCCCTCCACTTT
TRBJ2-1,TRBV7-9,TRBD2,.,CASSPGGGGDTEQFF,TGTGCCAGCAGCCCCGGGGGCGGGGGGGACACTGAGCAGTTCTTC
TRBJ1-1,TRBV19,.,.,CASSTFMNTEAFF,TGTGCCAGTAGTACCTTTATGAACACTGAAGCTTTCTTT
TRBJ1-1,TRBV7-9,.,.,CASSRPYLNTEAFF,TGTGCCAGCAGCCGACCCTACCTGAACACTGAAGCTTTCTTT
TRBJ1-1,TRBV14,.,.,CASSSGGNTEAFF,TGTGCCAGCAGTTCCGGGGGGAACACTGAAGCTTTCTTT
TRBJ1-1,TRBV27,TRBD1,.,CASSSGTGGLNTEAFF,TGTGCCAGCAGTTCCGGGACAGGGGGCTTGAACACTGAAGCTTTCTTT
TRBJ2-3,TRBV15,.,.,CATSRDGQGRTDTQYF,TGTGCCACCAGCAGAGATGGCCAGGGCCGCACAGATACGCAGTATTTT
TRBJ1-6,TRBV18,.,.,CASSPTGLSDSPLHF,TGTGCCAGCTCACCCACAGGGCTAAGCGATTCACCCCTCCACTTT
TRBJ2-7,TRBV10-1,.,.,CATLYYEQYF,TGCGCCACCCTCTATTACGAGCAGTACTTC
TRBJ2-5,TRBV4-3,.,.,CASSLLPGATQYF,TGCGCCAGCAGCCTACTCCCTGGCGCGACCCAGTACTTC
TRBJ2-2,TRBV7-9,TRBD2,.,CASSPTSGRARGTGELFF,TGTGCCAGCAGCCCTACTAGCGGGAGGGCCCGCGGCACCGGGGAGCTGTTTTTT
TRBJ2-5,TRBV5-1,.,.,CASAPGSGETQYF,TGCGCCAGCGCTCCGGGGTCCGGAGAGACCCAGTACTTC
TRBJ2-2,TRBV2,.,.,CASSEPQGIGVGELFF,TGTGCCAGCAGTGAACCCCAGGGGATTGGGGTGGGGGAGCTGTTTTTT
TRBJ1-3,TRBV28,.,.,CASSPRGGLSGNTIYF,TGTGCCAGCAGTCCACGGGGAGGGCTCTCTGGAAACACCATATATTTT
TRBJ2-5,TRBV2,.,.,CASSGGEKETQYF,TGTGCCAGCAGTGGTGGAGAAAAAGAGACCCAGTACTTC
TRBJ2-7,TRBV7-2,.,.,CASSFGPSGPYEQYF,TGTGCCAGCAGCTTTGGACCCTCAGGGCCCTACGAGCAGTACTTC
TRBJ1-5,TRBV6-6,.,.,CASSSPTGNQPQHF,TGTGCCAGCAGTTCTCCAACCGGCAATCAGCCCCAGCATTTT
TRBJ1-5,TRBV27,TRBD1,.,CASSPGQGRYSNQPQHF,TGTGCCAGCAGTCCAGGACAGGGACGGTATAGCAATCAGCCCCAGCATTTT